This entry lists 15 T cell receptor beta chains sequenced from one sample in a study of cytomegalovirus exposure and HLA in healthy donors (dated by TCRdb to about 2017). Library method: the immunoSEQ multiplex PCR assay. The multiplex PCR relied on a mix of 60 forward primers for TCR Vbeta segments and 13 reverse primers for TCR Jbeta segments. TCRdb provides this immuneACCESS table in a form limited to in-frame rearrangements. Some clones are lacking; in checked studies, under half of them reflect an unresolved V gene, and why the rest are absent is not known. The sample table contains tens of thousands of clones; only one count was recorded for over 60% of them. The ten biggest clones cover roughly 21% of the sample. Sequencing was carried out using PBMCs. The receptors come from a woman aged 45-60 years in good health and CMV-seropositive.

This clone was seen a handful of times. The rearrangement joins TRBV6-1 to TRBJ1-5; D remains unclear. The germline V and J ends were trimmed by 4 bases and 1 base, with 5 bases remaining between them. The CDR3 sequence is 13 residues long. The germline V gene encodes CDR1 MNHNS and CDR2 SASEGT. DNA for the CDR3: TGTGCCAGCAGTGTCCAAAGCAATCAGCCCCAGCATTTT. Translating it yields CASSVQSNQPQHF.

The chain employs TRBV5-4 and TRBJ1-6, with a possible D match to TRBD1 (5 bases). V was shortened by 3 bases and J by 5 bases, with 12 bases between the two germline ends. Germline CDR1 and CDR2: SGHNT and YYREEE (reference sequence). The CDR3 is 15 residues long. The CDR3 nucleotides read TGTGCCAGCAGCTGGGGGGAGTGGGATAATTCACCCCTCCACTTT. This gives the protein CASSWGEWDNSPLHF.

This clone was seen only a few times. The chain has TRBV6-5 and TRBJ1-2, with 7 positions matching TRBD1. Germline trimming cut 5 bases from V and 4 bases from J; bases unmatched to any gene: 7. The CDR3 has 14 residues. Germline CDR1 and CDR2: MNHEY and SVGAGI. CDR3 DNA sequence: TGTGCCAGCAGTGGCGGACAGGCAGGCTATGGCTACACCTTC. Residues: CASSGGQAGYGYTF.

The chain has TRBV28 and TRBJ1-2; D ambiguous. In germline, CDR1 is MDHEN, CDR2 SYDVKM. The CDR3 has 13 amino acids. Trimming took 3 bases from V and 4 from J, leaving 9 bases between them. The CDR3 nucleotides read TGTGCCAGCAGTTTGGGAGGGCTCTATGGCTACACCTTC. It is translated as CASSLGGLYGYTF.

The rearrangement links TRBV9 to TRBJ1-1, with D possibly being TRBD1 (6 bases). Trimming took 4 bases from V and 2 from J, leaving 18 bases between them. Germline CDR1 is SGDLS and CDR2 is YYNGEE. The CDR3 runs 16 residues. CDR3 region: CASSPDPDRPNTEAFF. The CDR3 nucleotides are TGTGCCAGCAGCCCAGACCCGGACAGACCTAACACTGAAGCTTTCTTT.

The rearrangement joins TRBV7-6 to TRBJ1-1; no reliable D call. CDR3 length: 14 amino acids. V was cut by 4 bases and J by 1 base, with 10 bases left in between. The germline V gene encodes CDR1 SGHVS and CDR2 FNYEAQ. CDR3 nucleotide sequence: TGTGCCAGCAGCTCCGGACTGACGAACACTGAAGCTTTCTTT. Translation gives CASSSGLTNTEAFF.

This clone occurred a few times. The chain links TRBV15 to TRBJ1-1, with D hard to call. CDR1 LNHNV and CDR2 YYDKDF come from the germline V gene (reference sequence). This CDR3 has 13 residues. The V gene lost 3 bases and the J gene lost 0 bases, with 5 bases spanning the gap. CDR3: CATSRALNTEAFF. The CDR3 nucleotides are TGTGCCACCAGCAGGGCTCTGAACACTGAAGCTTTCTTT. Using reference TRBV15 and TRBJ1-1 for the parts outside the CDR3, the full variable domain is DAMVIQNPRYQVTQFGKPVTLSCSQTLNHNVMYWYQQKSSQAPKLLFHYYDKDFNNEADTPDNFQSRRPNTSFCFLDIRSPGLGDTAMYLCATSRALNTEAFFGQGTRLTVV.

This clone was observed a few times. The chain uses TRBV2 and TRBJ2-7, with unresolved D. Germline lookup yields CDR1 SNHLY and CDR2 FYNNEI. V was cut by 8 bases and J by 2 bases, with 10 bases left in between. The CDR3 runs to 12 residues. The CDR3 is CASLNRTYEQYF. CDR3 in DNA: TGTGCCAGCCTAAACAGAACCTACGAGCAGTACTTC.

This clone was detected only a few times. The V and J genes are TRBV2 and TRBJ2-5; tentatively, D is TRBD1 (7 bases). Germline V CDR1 and CDR2: SNHLY, FYNNEI. With 4 bases removed from V and 5 bases from J, the gap between germline ends came to 14 bases. The CDR3 has 14 residues. CDR3 coding DNA: TGTGCCAGCAGTGGACAGGGAGGCGAGGAGACCCAGTACTTC. It encodes CASSGQGGEETQYF.

The CDR3 sequence: CALSRPGGEETQYF. Written as DNA, the CDR3 is TGTGCCCTTTCGCGGCCAGGGGGAGAAGAGACCCAGTACTTC. The chain is built from TRBV28 and TRBJ2-5, with TRBD1 matching over 7 bases. The CDR3 has 14 amino acids. V gave up 11 bases and J gave up 3 bases; unmatched junction bases: 12. Germline CDR1 is MDHEN and CDR2 is SYDVKM.

The V gene is TRBV7-2, the J gene TRBJ2-3, with a possible D match to TRBD2 (6 bases). The CDR3 is made up of 16 amino acids. V was shortened by 6 bases and J by 1 base, with 17 bases between the two germline ends. In germline, CDR1 is SGHTA, CDR2 FQGNSA. CDR3: CASRTGGRGRTDTQYF. CDR3 nucleotides: TGTGCCAGCAGAACCGGGGGAAGGGGACGCACAGATACGCAGTATTTT.

The chain couples TRBV28 to TRBJ1-1; D ambiguous. The V and J ends lost 2 bases and 1 base respectively, with 20 bases between them. The CDR3 runs to 18 residues. Germline V gene data show CDR1 as MDHEN and CDR2 as SYDVKM. CDR3 region: CASSLDFRLESSNTEAFF. In nucleotides, the CDR3 is TGTGCCAGCAGTTTAGATTTTCGTCTAGAGTCATCGAACACTGAAGCTTTCTTT. The variable domain in full, with the rest retrieved from reference TRBV28 and TRBJ1-1, is DVKVTQSSRYLVKRTGEKVFLECVQDMDHENMFWYRQDPGLGLRLIYFSYDVKMKEKGDIPEGYSVSREKKERFSLILESASTNQTSMYLCASSLDFRLESSNTEAFFGQGTRLTVV.

This clone has a handful of counts. The DNA of the CDR3 is TGTGCCAGCAGCTTATTTTGGACAGGCCAAAACACCATATATTTT. Protein: CASSLFWTGQNTIYF. The V call is TRBV7-2, the J call TRBJ1-3; 7 nucleotides match TRBD1. The CDR3 is 15 residues long. Germline CDR1 is SGHTA and CDR2 is FQGNSA. The ends lost 2 bases at V and 6 bases at J; junction bases unmatched: 7.

The chain joins TRBV4-3 to TRBJ1-5, with D perhaps matching TRBD1 (5 bases). CDR1 and CDR2 (germline): LGHNA, YSLEER. Trimming left V 0 bases short and J 2 bases short, with 11 bases between. CDR3 length: 16 residues. The CDR3 loop is CASSQDRGDGNQPQHF. The CDR3 region has the DNA TGCGCCAGCAGCCAAGATAGGGGTGATGGCAATCAGCCCCAGCATTTT.

The rearrangement joins TRBV21-1 to TRBJ1-5. TRBV21-1 is noted as a pseudogene. The CDR3 loop spans 14 amino acids. The CDR3 sequence: CASSNSARGQPQHF. The CDR3 DNA follows: TGTGCCAGCAGCAATTCCGCGCGGGGACAGCCCCAGCATTTT.